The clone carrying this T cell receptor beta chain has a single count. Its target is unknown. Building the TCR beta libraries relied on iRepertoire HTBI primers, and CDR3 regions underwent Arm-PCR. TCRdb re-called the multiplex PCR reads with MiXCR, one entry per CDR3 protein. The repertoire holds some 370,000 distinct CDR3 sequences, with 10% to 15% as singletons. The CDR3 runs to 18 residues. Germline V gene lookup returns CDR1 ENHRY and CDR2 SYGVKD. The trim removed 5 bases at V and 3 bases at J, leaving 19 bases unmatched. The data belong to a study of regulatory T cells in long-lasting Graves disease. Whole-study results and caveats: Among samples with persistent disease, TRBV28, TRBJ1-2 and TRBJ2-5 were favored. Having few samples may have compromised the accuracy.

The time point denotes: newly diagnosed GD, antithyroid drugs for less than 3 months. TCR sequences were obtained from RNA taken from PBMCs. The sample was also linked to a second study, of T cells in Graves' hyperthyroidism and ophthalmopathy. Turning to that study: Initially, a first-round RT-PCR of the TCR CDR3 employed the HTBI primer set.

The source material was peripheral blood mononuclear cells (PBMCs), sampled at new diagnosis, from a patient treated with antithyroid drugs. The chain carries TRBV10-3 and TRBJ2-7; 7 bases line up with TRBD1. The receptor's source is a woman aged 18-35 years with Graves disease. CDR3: CAISPTGQSQPRVYEQYF. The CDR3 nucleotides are TGTGCCATCAGTCCAACGGGACAGAGTCAACCGAGGGTCTACGAGCAGTACTTC.